This TCR beta chain derives from a study of immune heterogeneity within non-small cell lung tumors. Study conclusions and caveats: Local clonality of T cells correlated moderately yet significantly with local tumor mutational burden (R roughly 0.35). High-frequency T-cell receptor beta clonotypes differed largely between individual patients. Each patient's tumor sites shared recurring identical dominant CDR3 beta clonotypes, and individual sites also carried their own high-frequency clones.

Genomic DNA extracted from bulk tumor tissue served as template. A total of 550 to 650 ng was used per sample. Several biopsies per primary tumor were taken during surgery, spaced as far apart as possible. The study enrolled patients with untreated, newly diagnosed non-small cell lung cancer who underwent curative surgery. Those donating were patients (newly diagnosed with non-small cell lung cancer) who were having surgery with curative intent. A first 10-cycle multiplex round used 32 V-gene and 13 J-gene primers on TCR beta CDR3. TCRdb reprocessed the multiplex PCR reads via MiXCR and lists one record per CDR3 protein. The sample yields around 20,000 distinct CDR3 sequences, less than 35% seen once. This CDR3 has 15 amino acids. Looked up from germline, CDR1 is SGDLS and CDR2 is YYNGEE. Trimming left V 0 bases short and J 2 bases short, with 11 bases between. In its sample, this clonotype was seen many times. As yet, its antigen is unknown.

Sequencing was performed on lung tumor tissue. The TCR sequence derives from a man between 35 and 55 years old with non-small cell lung cancer. This chain links TRBV9 with TRBJ2-5; either TRBD1 or TRBD2 may supply D (7 bases each). The CDR3 region has the DNA TGTGCCAGCAGCGTAGTTCAGGGGGGGCAAGAGACCCAGTACTTC. Translating it yields CASSVVQGGQETQYF.